The 23 T cell receptor beta chains listed next were all sequenced from one sample in a study of control samples from healthy donors and cancer patients. Produced via immunoSEQ multiplex PCR; TCRdb's table is partial and in-frame only. Of 150,000 or so clones in the sample, around 93% were seen once. The sequenced sample was blood. Receptor source: a woman in her sixties or seventies in good health.

The V and J genes are TRBV7-2 and TRBJ2-6, with D perhaps matching TRBD2 (6 bases). Trimming stripped 6 bases from V and 0 bases from J, with 9 bases between. This CDR3 has 15 residues. Germline CDR1 and CDR2: SGHTA and FQGNSA. The CDR3 nucleotides read TGTGCCAGCAGGTCCGGGGGCTCTGGGGCCAACGTCCTGACTTTC. Translation: CASRSGGSGANVLTF. The full variable domain, its missing parts supplied by reference TRBV7-2 and TRBJ2-6, is GAGVSQSPSNKVTEKGKDVELRCDPISGHTALYWYRQSLGQGLEFLIYFQGNSAPDKSGLPSDRFSAERTGGSVSTLTIQRTQQEDSAVYLCASRSGGSGANVLTFGAGSRLTVL.

The chain recombines TRBV11-2 with TRBJ1-6; D is uncertain. The V and J ends lost 2 bases and 6 bases respectively, with 8 bases between them. This CDR3 has 14 amino acids. CDR1 is SGHAT and CDR2 is FQNNGV in the germline V gene. The CDR3 nucleotides are TGTGCCAGCAGCTTACCGGTTGGTAATTCACCCCTCCACTTT. Residues: CASSLPVGNSPLHF.

The CDR3: CASSPIRDTIYF. CDR3 nucleotide sequence: TGTGCCAGCAGTCCAATCCGGGACACCATATATTTT. The chain uses TRBV11-2 and TRBJ1-3; unclear D gene. Germline V gene data show CDR1 as SGHAT and CDR2 as FQNNGV. CDR3 length equals 12 residues. Trimming pared 6 bases from V and 8 bases from J, leaving 11 bases between.

This chain uses TRBV2 with TRBJ2-3; no definite D call. The CDR3 has 12 residues. The germline V gene encodes CDR1 SNHLY and CDR2 FYNNEI. V shed 4 bases and J shed 2 bases, with 4 bases lying between them. As DNA, the CDR3 is TGTGCCAGCAGTGGTAACACAGATACGCAGTATTTT. It specifies CASSGNTDTQYF.

The genes are TRBV5-1 and TRBJ2-3, with 8 bases fitting TRBD1. V lost 7 bases and J lost 0; bases outside the gene matches: 10. The CDR3 is 16 amino acids. CDR1 and CDR2 from the germline V gene are SGHRS and YFSETQ. The CDR3 bases are TGCGCCAGCGGGGACAGGCCGCCGATGAGCACAGATACGCAGTATTTT. This translates into CASGDRPPMSTDTQYF.

The V call is TRBV6-5, the J call TRBJ1-1; D is uncertain. Germline lookup yields CDR1 MNHEY and CDR2 SVGAGI. The CDR3 is 13 residues long. The V end was cut by 2 bases, the J end by 4 bases, with 8 bases between. DNA for the CDR3: TGTGCCAGCAGTTACAGGGATCTCACTGAAGCTTTCTTT. It translates to CASSYRDLTEAFF.

The V gene is TRBV27, the J gene TRBJ1-2; 7 bases agree with TRBD1. Looked up from germline, CDR1 is MNHEY and CDR2 is SMNVEV (reference sequence). V lost 1 base to trimming and J lost 4 bases; unmatched junction nucleotides: 9. This CDR3 spans 16 amino acids. The CDR3 loop reads CASSLWGGGGSYGYTF. For the CDR3, the DNA is TGTGCCAGCAGTTTATGGGGAGGGGGCGGAAGCTATGGCTACACCTTC.

The chain is built from TRBV5-1 and TRBJ1-1; 7 bases are shared with TRBD1. The CDR3 has 16 amino acids. V lost 2 bases and J lost 0; bases outside the gene matches: 7. Germline CDR1 SGHRS, CDR2 YFSETQ. The CDR3 protein is CASSFGTTGMNTEAFF. The CDR3 nucleotides read TGCGCCAGCAGCTTTGGTACGACAGGGATGAACACTGAAGCTTTCTTT.

Only one count was recorded for this clone. This chain connects TRBV2 to TRBJ1-5; TRBD1 aligns across 7 bases. The CDR3 extends over 14 amino acids. The ends lost 9 bases at V and 3 bases at J; junction bases unmatched: 8. Germline V gene sequence: CDR1 SNHLY, CDR2 FYNNEI. The CDR3 DNA sequence: TGTGCCAGTACGACAGGGCCACTCAATCAGCCCCAGCATTTT. Translation: CASTTGPLNQPQHF.

V gene TRBV27 combines with J gene TRBJ1-2; D is perhaps TRBD1 (5 bases). Trimming removed 3 bases at V and 3 bases at J, with 8 bases between. CDR1 MNHEY and CDR2 SMNVEV come from the germline V gene (reference sequence). CDR3 length: 13 amino acids. The CDR3 sequence is CASSLGGDYGYTF. The DNA for the CDR3 is TGTGCCAGCAGTTTGGGGGGTGACTATGGCTACACCTTC.

V is TRBV7-2 and J is TRBJ2-5, with TRBD1 as a possible D gene (6 bases). Germline loops: CDR1 SGHTA, CDR2 FQGNSA. Deletions cut 6 bases from V and 4 bases from J, with 9 bases between. This CDR3 contains 12 residues. The CDR3, as DNA: TGTGCCAGCAGTACAGGGTTAGAGACCCAGTACTTC. It encodes CASSTGLETQYF.

The rearrangement uses TRBV9 and TRBJ2-7, with 12 bases aligning to TRBD1. Per germline, CDR1 SGDLS and CDR2 YYNGEE. J was trimmed by 2 bases and V by 4 bases; bases with no gene match: 7. The CDR3 consists of 16 residues. The CDR3: CASSPRGTGGAYEQYF. The CDR3, as DNA: TGTGCCAGCAGCCCACGGGGGACAGGGGGCGCCTACGAGCAGTACTTC.

V gene TRBV18 combines with J gene TRBJ2-3, with 8 bases lining up with TRBD1. J was trimmed by 4 bases and V by 6 bases; bases with no gene match: 12. Germline V gives CDR1 KGHSH, CDR2 LQKENI. The CDR3 is made up of 16 amino acids. CDR3 DNA sequence: TGTGCCAGCTCCCTAAAGGACAGGGTTCTCCCAGATACGCAGTATTTT. As protein: CASSLKDRVLPDTQYF.

The chain has TRBV7-2 and TRBJ2-5; 11 positions agree with TRBD2. The CDR3 runs to 17 residues. In germline, CDR1 is SGHTA, CDR2 FQGNSA. V trimming: 1 base; J trimming: 5 bases; junction bases outside the gene matches: 9. The CDR3 bases are TGTGCCAGCAGCTTAGATTGGGGTAGCGGGGGGGCGGAGACCCAGTACTTC. It codes for CASSLDWGSGGAETQYF. The whole variable domain, remainder taken from reference TRBV7-2 and TRBJ2-5, is GAGVSQSPSNKVTEKGKDVELRCDPISGHTALYWYRQSLGQGLEFLIYFQGNSAPDKSGLPSDRFSAERTGGSVSTLTIQRTQQEDSAVYLCASSLDWGSGGAETQYFGPGTRLLVL.

V usage is TRBV5-1 and J usage is TRBJ1-3, with a weak D call TRBD1 (5 bases). V was trimmed by 0 bases and J by 4 bases, leaving 11 bases between them. The CDR3 consists of 15 residues. The germline V gene encodes CDR1 SGHRS and CDR2 YFSETQ. CDR3 nucleotide sequence: TGCGCCAGCAGCTTGGAGTCCGGGGGAGGAAACACCATATATTTT. This codes for CASSLESGGGNTIYF.

This clone was picked up a small number of times. CDR3 nucleotides: TGTGCCAGCTCCCCTGGCCAGGGAAGGGGTGTAGGATCACCCCTCCACTTT. This codes for CASSPGQGRGVGSPLHF. This sequence joins TRBV5-5 and TRBJ1-6; perhaps TRBD1 as D (5 bases). V was cut by 7 bases and J by 10 bases, with 27 bases left in between. The germline V gene encodes CDR1 SGHKS and CDR2 YYEKEE (reference sequence). This CDR3 comprises 17 residues.

J is TRBJ1-2 and V is TRBV27, with D possibly matching TRBD1 (5 bases). The CDR3 consists of 18 residues. Trimming stripped 6 bases from V and 5 bases from J, with 28 bases between. The V gene's germline CDR1 is MNHEY and CDR2 SMNVEV (reference sequence). CDR3 residues: CASSRQSGRAVGRYGYTF. For the CDR3, the DNA is TGTGCCAGCAGCCGTCAGTCCGGCAGGGCTGTGGGGCGTTATGGCTACACCTTC.

CDR3 amino acids: CASSSPFMNTEAFF. The CDR3 nucleotides read TGTGCCAGCAGCTCCCCCTTTATGAACACTGAAGCTTTCTTT. The chain combines TRBV5-6 with TRBJ1-1; no firm D call. CDR1 and CDR2 (germline): SGHDT, YYEEEE. Between the trimmed V and J ends, which lost 3 bases and 0 bases, there was a span of 9 bases. This CDR3 region has 14 residues. Full variable domain (rest looked up from reference TRBV5-6 and TRBJ1-1): DAGVTQSPTHLIKTRGQQVTLRCSPKSGHDTVSWYQQALGQGPQFIFQYYEEEERQRGNFPDRFSGHQFPNYSSELNVNALLLGDSALYLCASSSPFMNTEAFFGQGTRLTVV.

The chain is built from TRBV15 and TRBJ1-1; a weak D match, TRBD1 (6 bases). This CDR3 region has 15 residues. V was trimmed by 1 base and J by 1 base, leaving 10 bases between them. From germline, CDR1 is LNHNV and CDR2 YYDKDF (reference sequence). This chain's CDR3 is CATSRGLDRNTEAFF. The CDR3 DNA is TGTGCCACCAGCAGAGGATTGGACAGGAACACTGAAGCTTTCTTT.

The rearrangement joins TRBV5-5 to TRBJ1-5; no clear D gene. The germline V and J ends were trimmed by 4 bases and 2 bases, with 19 bases remaining between them. The germline V gene encodes CDR1 SGHKS and CDR2 YYEKEE (reference sequence). The CDR3 spans 17 residues. The CDR3 region has the DNA TGTGCCAGCAGCAAAGAGCCGTCTGGTTGGGGCAATCAGCCCCAGCATTTT. Protein product: CASSKEPSGWGNQPQHF.

The chain has TRBV6-6 and TRBJ1-1, with D uncertain. The length of the CDR3 is 15 residues. Germline-derived CDR1 and CDR2 are MNHNY and SVGAGI (reference sequence). Trimming pared 0 bases from V and 0 bases from J, leaving 8 bases between. CDR3 sequence reads: CASSYSGTLNTEAFF. The CDR3 region has the DNA TGTGCCAGCAGTTACTCGGGCACATTGAACACTGAAGCTTTCTTT.

The chain has TRBV9 and TRBJ2-5; D possibly corresponds to TRBD2 (6 bases). There are 13 residues in the CDR3. Germline V CDR1 and CDR2: SGDLS, YYNGEE. Between the trimmed V and J ends, which lost 4 bases and 2 bases, there was a span of 9 bases. CDR3 coding DNA: TGTGCCAGCAGCCGGAGCGGGCAAGAGACCCAGTACTTC. It encodes CASSRSGQETQYF.

The chain uses TRBV6-2 or TRBV6-3 and TRBJ1-6; D gene ambiguous. This CDR3 spans 16 amino acids. Germline values: CDR1 MNHEY, CDR2 SVGEGT. The V end was cut by 3 bases, the J end by 8 bases, with 17 bases between. CDR3 residues: CASSYRGTMLDSPLHF. The CDR3 region has the DNA TGTGCCAGCAGTTATCGGGGAACGATGCTTGATTCACCCCTCCACTTT.